This is a list of T cell receptor beta chains from one sample in a study of post-analysis software for immune sequencing data. In TCRdb, the PCR reads were re-called with MiXCR into one record per CDR3 protein. The data show about 170,000 distinct CDR3 sequences, roughly 30% seen once. Sequencing was done on a sample of blood. The origin of the receptors is a girl aged 5 to 17 with multiple sclerosis. The CDR3 runs from the conserved cysteine through the conserved F or W. D genes are given only for firm matches. Clone size, where shown, is once, few, many, or a class for clones that have expanded.

TRBJ2-1,TRBV20-1,many,-,TGCAGTGCTAGAGATGTCAGGGGTCGGTTGATCAATGAGCAGTTCTTC,CSARDVRGRLINEQFF
TRBJ2-7,TRBV5-1,-,TRBD2,TGCGCCAGCAGCCCGCCGGCTAGCGGATACAATGAGCAGTACTTC,CASSPPASGYNEQYF
TRBJ2-1,TRBV9,many,TRBD2,TGTGCCAGCAGCGCGAGACTAGCGGGAGACGATGAGCAGTTCTTC,CASSARLAGDDEQFF
TRBJ1-5,TRBV20-1,-,-,TGCAGTGCTAGTGGCCTGGGTGACCGCCAGCCCCAGCATTTT,CSASGLGDRQPQHF
TRBJ1-1,TRBV15,few,-,TGTGCCACCGGGGAAGCGGTCACTGAAGCTTTCTTT,CATGEAVTEAFF
TRBJ1-6,TRBV28,few,-,TGTGCCAGCAGTTTATTCAGGGTACAGTCACCCCTCCACTTT,CASSLFRVQSPLHF
TRBJ2-1,TRBV7-2,-,TRBD1,TGTGCCAGCAGACCCCTTAAGGACAGGGACAAATACAATGAGCAGTTCTTC,CASRPLKDRDKYNEQFF
TRBJ2-7,TRBV4-1,many,TRBD2,TGCGCCAGCAGCCAGGCAGGGCGGGAGACGCACGAGCAGTACTTC,CASSQAGRETHEQYF
TRBJ1-2,TRBV20-1,many,-,TGCAGTGCTGCCCAGGGGCAGTTCTATGGCTACACCTTC,CSAAQGQFYGYTF
TRBJ1-4,TRBV20-1,-,-,TGCAGTGCTAGAGAGGGACTGAGTAATGAAAAACTGTTTTTT,CSAREGLSNEKLFF
TRBJ2-4,TRBV27,many,-,TGTGCCAGCAGGTCGAGAGGGGGAAGGGACATTCAGTACTTC,CASRSRGGRDIQYF
TRBJ2-1,TRBV7-2,many,TRBD2,TGTGCCAGCAGCTTCACACTAGCGCGCAATGAGCAGTTCTTC,CASSFTLARNEQFF
TRBJ2-1,TRBV4-1,-,-,TGCGCCAGCAGCTCCCGAGCGGGCTCCTACAATGAGCAGTTCTTC,CASSSRAGSYNEQFF